One and the same sample provided the 2 T cell receptor beta chains below, sequenced in a study of shared clonotypes between healthy human individuals. Only in-frame clones appear in the TCRdb table, and some are missing; sequencing was by immunoSEQ multiplex PCR. The table includes more than 500,000 clones, 95% to 96% detected once. The specimen sequenced was naive CD4+ T cells sorted from blood. As for subset: CD45RA+ positively selected. These receptors originate from a woman under 40 in good health.

The genes are TRBV5-6 and TRBJ1-1; 7 bases fit TRBD1. The CDR3 runs 19 residues. With 0 bases clipped from V and 1 base from J, the junction kept 15 bases outside the gene matches. Germline CDR1 reads SGHDT; CDR2 reads YYEEEE. The CDR3 region has the DNA TGTGCCAGCAGCTTGGTGTTAGCGGCAGGGGGGGACAAGAACACTGAAGCTTTCTTT. Translating it yields CASSLVLAAGGDKNTEAFF.

In DNA form, the CDR3 reads TGCGCCAGCAGTGAGTCGGGCTCACAAGAGACCCAGTACTTC. It specifies CASSESGSQETQYF. The V gene is TRBV10-1, the J gene TRBJ2-5, with no clear D. The V end lost 0 bases, the J end lost 2 bases, and 7 bases lay between the germline ends. The V gene's germline CDR1 is WNHNN and CDR2 SYGVQD (reference sequence). This CDR3 is built from 14 residues.